The present T cell receptor (beta chain) was sequenced within a study of T cells in Graves' hyperthyroidism and ophthalmopathy. For the study at large: Peripheral blood was secured at the point of initial diagnosis, before any treatment.

Study-wide results and limits: Blood held most thyroid clonotypes expanded above 0.001 frequency. Ophthalmopathy cases were set apart from stable hyperthyroidism by a 13 V-J model.

From RNA transcripts, TCR beta CDR3 regions were amplified. Carried out on the TCR CDR3, a first-round RT-PCR used the HTBI primer set. In TCRdb, the multiplex PCR reads were re-called with MiXCR into one record per CDR3 protein. This table has 600,000 or so distinct CDR3 sequences, approximately 14% appearing once. Ophthalmopathy patients all had a Clinical Activity Score of at least 3, a NOSPECS grade of at least 4 and disease under 3 months old. This clonotype showed up many times. What it binds is not known. The germline CDR1 and CDR2 sequences are KGHDR and SFDVKD. Between the trimmed V and J ends, which lost 2 bases and 4 bases, there was a span of 5 bases. This CDR3 comprises 12 residues.

The sequence came from a woman between 45 and 60 years old with Graves' ophthalmopathy. The chain carries TRBV24-1 and TRBJ2-7, with no clear D. Material: blood. The CDR3 DNA follows: TGTGCCACCAGTGATTACGGGTACGAGCAGTACTTC. Its translation: CATSDYGYEQYF.